One sample yielded the 14 T cell receptor beta chains listed below, sequenced in a study of cytomegalovirus exposure and HLA in healthy donors (dated by TCRdb to about 2017). The method behind the library was the immunoSEQ multiplex PCR assay. A mixture of 60 forward primers for TCR Vbeta segments and 13 reverse primers for TCR Jbeta segments was used in the multiplex PCR. TCRdb carries this immuneACCESS record with in-frame sequences only. Its versions omit some clonotypes, under half of them owing to an unresolved V gene in the studies checked, with the rest unexplained. For this sample there are fewer than 200,000 clones; 65% to 90% appear just once. The ten largest clones take up approximately 12% of the sample. The sequenced sample consisted of PBMCs. All receptors derive from a man in his fifties or sixties in good health and CMV-seropositive.

The genes are TRBV15 and TRBJ2-1; 8 bases match TRBD2. In germline, CDR1 is LNHNV, CDR2 YYDKDF (reference sequence). Unmatched junction bases numbered 13, after V lost 0 bases and J lost 0 bases. This CDR3 has 20 residues. CDR3 in DNA: TGTGCCACCAGCAGAGACGCAGGGAGCGTAAGCGGGAGCTCCTACAATGAGCAGTTCTTC. Protein product: CATSRDAGSVSGSSYNEQFF.

The V and J genes are TRBV28 and TRBJ1-5; tentatively, D is TRBD1 (6 bases). V was clipped by 7 bases and J by 7 bases, with 14 bases between them. Per germline, CDR1 MDHEN and CDR2 SYDVKM. The CDR3 sequence is 13 residues long. The CDR3 is CASNNRAEQPQHF. The CDR3 region has the DNA TGTGCCAGCAACAACAGGGCGGAGCAGCCCCAGCATTTT.

The chain has TRBV7-2 and TRBJ1-1; D gene unclear. CDR1 and CDR2 from the germline V gene are SGHTA and FQGNSA. The length of the CDR3 is 12 residues. V was pared by 5 bases and J by 10 bases, with 14 bases between. The CDR3 DNA reads as TGTGCCAGCAGCCTAATGGGAGGGAGAGCTTTCTTT. Its translation is CASSLMGGRAFF.

The chain recombines TRBV7-9 with TRBJ2-3, with D possibly matching TRBD2 (6 bases). There are 14 residues in the CDR3. Germline assignment: CDR1 SEHNR and CDR2 FQNEAQ (reference sequence). The V and J ends lost 4 bases and 4 bases respectively, with 12 bases between them. The CDR3: CASSSSVEADTQYF. CDR3 DNA: TGTGCCAGCAGCTCTAGCGTTGAGGCAGATACGCAGTATTTT.

This clone was observed a single time. The rearrangement links TRBV6-6 to TRBJ1-4, with 7 positions matching TRBD1. The CDR3 has 14 residues. Germline lookup yields CDR1 MNHNY and CDR2 SVGAGI (reference sequence). Trimming cost V 0 bases and J 6 bases; bases outside gene matches: 1. The CDR3 loop reads CASSYSGGDEKLFF. Written as DNA, the CDR3 is TGTGCCAGCAGTTACTCAGGGGGCGATGAAAAACTGTTTTTT.

The rearrangement links TRBV7-9 to TRBJ1-1, with D tentatively TRBD1 (5 bases). This CDR3 spans 14 amino acids. The germline V and J ends were trimmed by 3 bases and 4 bases, with 12 bases remaining between them. Looked up from germline, CDR1 is SEHNR and CDR2 is FQNEAQ (reference sequence). DNA of the CDR3: TGTGCCAGCAGCTTTGCCACAGGTCCCACTGAAGCTTTCTTT. Translated: CASSFATGPTEAFF.

The gene calls are TRBV5-5 and TRBJ2-3; TRBD2 matches 14 bases. The germline V gene has CDR1 SGHKS and CDR2 YYEKEE (reference sequence). CDR3 size: 16 residues. The V and J ends lost 3 bases and 4 bases, in that order; junction bases with no gene match: 4. The CDR3 loop is CASSSGLAGVADTQYF. Here the CDR3 DNA reads TGTGCCAGCAGCTCGGGACTAGCGGGAGTGGCAGATACGCAGTATTTT.

The chain combines TRBV2 with TRBJ2-2, with TRBD1 as a possible D gene (6 bases). CDR3 length: 14 amino acids. The ends were cut back, 6 bases at V and 6 bases at J, with 14 bases in the middle. Germline CDR1 reads SNHLY; CDR2 reads FYNNEI. Here the CDR3 DNA reads TGTGCCAGCAGGTCAGGGGATGTGGCCGGGGAGCTGTTTTTT. Protein product: CASRSGDVAGELFF.

The chain recombines TRBV18 with TRBJ1-1; possibly TRBD1 for D (6 bases). Between the trimmed V and J ends, which lost 0 bases and 4 bases, there was a span of 12 bases. Germline values: CDR1 KGHSH, CDR2 LQKENI. This CDR3 has 15 residues. The CDR3 nucleotides are TGTGCCAGCTCACCACCGGGCAGGGGTGTCACTGAAGCTTTCTTT. Its protein product is CASSPPGRGVTEAFF.

This clone has more than one count but fewer than ten. This chain uses TRBV13 with TRBJ2-5; TRBD2 aligns across 8 bases. Trimming removed 3 bases from V and 1 base from J; junction bases left unmatched: 7. The CDR3 covers 16 residues. From germline, CDR1 is PRHDT and CDR2 FYEKMQ (reference sequence). The DNA of the CDR3 is TGTGCCAGCAGCTTTCGCGTTAGCGGGATCCAAGAGACCCAGTACTTC. It encodes CASSFRVSGIQETQYF.

This clone ranks as medium-sized. The CDR3 DNA reads as TGCGCCAGCAGCCTTCGCAGGGGCCCCTACGAGCAGTACTTC. Its protein product is CASSLRRGPYEQYF. V and J are TRBV4-3 and TRBJ2-7; TRBD1 is a possible D gene (6 bases). V was cut by 4 bases and J by 2 bases, with 12 bases left in between. Germline V gene data show CDR1 as LGHNA and CDR2 as YSLEER. This CDR3 is 14 amino acids long.

The rearrangement links TRBV6-5 to TRBJ1-3, with D tentatively TRBD1 (6 bases). Germline V lookup: CDR1 MNHEY, CDR2 SVGAGI. V lost 0 bases to trimming and J lost 4 bases, with 10 bases between them. The CDR3 runs to 15 residues. CDR3 in DNA: TGTGCCAGCAGTTACTCTCAGGGGAGAGGAAACACCATATATTTT. Protein product: CASSYSQGRGNTIYF.

The chain carries TRBV7-9 and TRBJ1-6; possibly TRBD1 for D (6 bases). Germline V gene lookup returns CDR1 SEHNR and CDR2 FQNEAQ (reference sequence). This CDR3 spans 16 amino acids. Trimming cost V 1 base and J 3 bases, with 10 bases left between them. The DNA of the CDR3 is TGTGCCAGCAGCTTAGAGGGGGTCCTCTATAATTCACCCCTCCACTTT. Its protein is CASSLEGVLYNSPLHF.

The V call is TRBV7-9, the J call TRBJ2-3, with D hard to call. The CDR3 spans 12 residues. From germline, CDR1 is SEHNR and CDR2 FQNEAQ (reference sequence). The V gene lost 6 bases and the J gene lost 7 bases, with 11 bases spanning the gap. In nucleotides, the CDR3 is TGTGCCAGCAGTACCACAGATTATACGCAGTATTTT. It translates to CASSTTDYTQYF.